This T cell receptor beta chain was captured by sequencing in a study of molecular identifiers for immune sequencing clone quantification. CDR1 is DFQATT and CDR2 is SNEGSKA in the germline V gene (reference sequence). This CDR3 comprises 16 residues. The V end was cut by 2 bases, the J end by 0 bases, with 13 bases between. A CD8+CD4-CCR7+CD45RA+ phenotype served as the sorting definition for naive CD8 T cells. Preparation of the bulk TCR libraries relied on previously described methods and listed TCR primers. TCRdb reprocessed the PCR reads via MiXCR and lists one record per CDR3 protein. The data contain about 510,000 distinct CDR3 sequences, around 23% of them singletons. Many counts were recorded for this clonotype.

This chain joins TRBV20-1 and TRBJ1-4, with D possibly matching TRBD1 (6 bases). The sequence was collected from a human donor in good health. Some libraries in this study had Jurkat cell RNA spiked in. Input material: naive CD8+ T cells from blood, with Jurkat cell RNA spiked in. Sample subset: FACS-sorted CD8+CD4-CCR7+CD45RA+ naive T cells. This CDR3 reads CSARSRRQATNEKLFF. The CDR3 DNA sequence: TGCAGTGCTAGAAGCCGCAGACAGGCAACTAATGAAAAACTGTTTTTT.